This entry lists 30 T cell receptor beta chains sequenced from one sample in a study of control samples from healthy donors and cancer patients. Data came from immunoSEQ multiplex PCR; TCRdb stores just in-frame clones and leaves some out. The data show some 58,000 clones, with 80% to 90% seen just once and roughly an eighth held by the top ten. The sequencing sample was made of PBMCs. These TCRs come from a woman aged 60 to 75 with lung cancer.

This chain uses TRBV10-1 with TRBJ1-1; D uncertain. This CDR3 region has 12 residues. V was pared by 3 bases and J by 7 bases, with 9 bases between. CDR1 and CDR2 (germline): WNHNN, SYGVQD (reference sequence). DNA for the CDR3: TGCGCCAGCAGTGACCCGGGTGGTGAAGCTTTCTTT. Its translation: CASSDPGGEAFF.

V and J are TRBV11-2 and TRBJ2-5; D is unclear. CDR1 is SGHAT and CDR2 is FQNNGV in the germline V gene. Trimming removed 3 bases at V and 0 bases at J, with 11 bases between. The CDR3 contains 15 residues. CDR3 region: CASSFRRDYQETQYF. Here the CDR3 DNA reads TGTGCCAGCAGCTTTCGAAGAGATTACCAAGAGACCCAGTACTTC.

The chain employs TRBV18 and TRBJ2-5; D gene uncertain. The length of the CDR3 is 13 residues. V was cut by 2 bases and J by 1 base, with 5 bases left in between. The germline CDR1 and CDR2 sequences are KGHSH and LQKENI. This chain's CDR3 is CASSPGSQETQYF. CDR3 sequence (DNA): TGTGCCAGCTCACCAGGGTCCCAAGAGACCCAGTACTTC.

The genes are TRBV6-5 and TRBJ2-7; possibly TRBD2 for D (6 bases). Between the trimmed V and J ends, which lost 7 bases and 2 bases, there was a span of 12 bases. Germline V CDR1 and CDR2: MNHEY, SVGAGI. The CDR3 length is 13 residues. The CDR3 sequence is CASKGRTTYEQYF. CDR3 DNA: TGTGCCAGCAAGGGCAGGACTACCTACGAGCAGTACTTC.

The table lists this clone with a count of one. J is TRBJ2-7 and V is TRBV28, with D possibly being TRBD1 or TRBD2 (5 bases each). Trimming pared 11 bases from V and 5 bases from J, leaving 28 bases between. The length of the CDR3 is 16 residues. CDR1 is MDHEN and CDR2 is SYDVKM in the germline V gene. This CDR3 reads CAARSRVGVFHDEQYF. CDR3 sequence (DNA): TGTGCCGCAAGGAGTCGAGTGGGGGTTTTTCACGACGAGCAGTACTTC.

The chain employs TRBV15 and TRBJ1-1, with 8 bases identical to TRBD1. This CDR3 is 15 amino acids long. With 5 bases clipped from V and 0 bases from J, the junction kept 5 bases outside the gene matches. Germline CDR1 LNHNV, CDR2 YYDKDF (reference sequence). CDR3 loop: CATSGDRRLNTEAFF. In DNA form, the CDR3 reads TGTGCCACCAGCGGGGACAGGCGACTGAACACTGAAGCTTTCTTT.

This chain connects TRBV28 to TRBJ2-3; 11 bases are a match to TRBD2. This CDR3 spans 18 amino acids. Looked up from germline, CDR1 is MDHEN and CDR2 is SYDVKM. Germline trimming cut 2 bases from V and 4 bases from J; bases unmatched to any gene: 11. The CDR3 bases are TGTGCCAGCAGTTTACGCCGGACTAGCGGGCCGCCCTCAGATACGCAGTATTTT. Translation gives CASSLRRTSGPPSDTQYF.

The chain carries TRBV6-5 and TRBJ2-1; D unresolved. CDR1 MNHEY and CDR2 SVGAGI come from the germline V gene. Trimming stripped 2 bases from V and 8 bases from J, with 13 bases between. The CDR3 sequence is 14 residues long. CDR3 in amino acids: CASSYRAGIDEQFF. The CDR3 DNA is TGTGCCAGCAGTTACCGGGCAGGAATCGATGAGCAGTTCTTC.

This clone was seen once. CDR3 in amino acids: CASGTSWQPQHF. Written as DNA, the CDR3 is TGTGCCAGCGGGACCAGTTGGCAGCCCCAGCATTTT. The genes are TRBV6-5 and TRBJ1-5, with D possibly being TRBD1 (5 bases). The germline CDR1 and CDR2 sequences are MNHEY and SVGAGI. The CDR3 consists of 12 residues. Trimming left V 8 bases short and J 7 bases short, with 12 bases between.

In nucleotides, the CDR3 is TGTGCCAGCAGCTTGGTGGGGGGGCTTGCGGGCGAGCAGTACTTC. Its protein product is CASSLVGGLAGEQYF. This chain uses TRBV5-6 with TRBJ2-7; tentative D call: TRBD2 (7 bases). The CDR3 runs to 15 residues. From germline, CDR1 is SGHDT and CDR2 YYEEEE. Between the trimmed V and J ends, which lost 0 bases and 6 bases, there was a span of 16 bases.

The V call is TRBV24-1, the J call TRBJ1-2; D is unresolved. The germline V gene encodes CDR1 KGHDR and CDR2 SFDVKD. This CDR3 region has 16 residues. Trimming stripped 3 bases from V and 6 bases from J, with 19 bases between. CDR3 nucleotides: TGTGCCACCAGTGATAGATACCGTGCGAGGTATGATGGCTACACCTTC. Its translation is CATSDRYRARYDGYTF.

This CDR3 is CAWSVVGGDYEQYF. The CDR3 region has the DNA TGTGCCTGGAGTGTAGTCGGGGGAGACTACGAGCAGTACTTC. The V call is TRBV30, the J call TRBJ2-7, with D maybe TRBD2 (6 bases). This CDR3 is built from 14 residues. Trimming removed 0 bases at V and 3 bases at J, with 12 bases between. Germline CDR1 and CDR2: GTSNPN and SVGIG (reference sequence).

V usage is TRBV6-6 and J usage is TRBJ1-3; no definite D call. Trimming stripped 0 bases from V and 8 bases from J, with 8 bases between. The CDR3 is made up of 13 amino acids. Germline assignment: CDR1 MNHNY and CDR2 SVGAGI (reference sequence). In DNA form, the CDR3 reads TGTGCCAGCAGTTACTCGGGCGGAGACACCATATATTTT. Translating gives CASSYSGGDTIYF.

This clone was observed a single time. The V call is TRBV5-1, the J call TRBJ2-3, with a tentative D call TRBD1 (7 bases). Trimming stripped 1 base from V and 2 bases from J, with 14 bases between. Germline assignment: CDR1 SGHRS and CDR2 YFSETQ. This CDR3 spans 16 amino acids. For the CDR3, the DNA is TGCGCCAGCAGCTTGCAGGGGGGCGAGATCACAGATACGCAGTATTTT. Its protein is CASSLQGGEITDTQYF.

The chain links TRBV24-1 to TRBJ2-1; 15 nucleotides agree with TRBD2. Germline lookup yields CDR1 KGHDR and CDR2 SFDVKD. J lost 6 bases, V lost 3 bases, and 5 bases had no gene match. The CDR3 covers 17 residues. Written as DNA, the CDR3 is TGTGCCACCAGTGATCCCCGGGGACTAGCGGGGGGCAATGAGCAGTTCTTC. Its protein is CATSDPRGLAGGNEQFF.

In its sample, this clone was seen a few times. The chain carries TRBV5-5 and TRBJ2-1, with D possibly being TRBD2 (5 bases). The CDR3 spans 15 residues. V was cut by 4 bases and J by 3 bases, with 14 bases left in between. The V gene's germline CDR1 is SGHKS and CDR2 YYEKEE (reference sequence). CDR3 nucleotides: TGTGCCAGCAGCCACCGTTGGGAGCTCTACAATGAGCAGTTCTTC. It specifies CASSHRWELYNEQFF.

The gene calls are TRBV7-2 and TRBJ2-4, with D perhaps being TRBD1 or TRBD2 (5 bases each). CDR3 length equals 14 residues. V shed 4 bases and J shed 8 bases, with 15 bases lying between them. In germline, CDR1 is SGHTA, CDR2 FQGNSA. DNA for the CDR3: TGTGCCAGCAGCTACGGGGCCAGGGCGGACATTCAGTACTTC. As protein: CASSYGARADIQYF. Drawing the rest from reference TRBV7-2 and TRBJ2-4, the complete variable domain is GAGVSQSPSNKVTEKGKDVELRCDPISGHTALYWYRQSLGQGLEFLIYFQGNSAPDKSGLPSDRFSAERTGGSVSTLTIQRTQQEDSAVYLCASSYGARADIQYFGAGTRLSVL.

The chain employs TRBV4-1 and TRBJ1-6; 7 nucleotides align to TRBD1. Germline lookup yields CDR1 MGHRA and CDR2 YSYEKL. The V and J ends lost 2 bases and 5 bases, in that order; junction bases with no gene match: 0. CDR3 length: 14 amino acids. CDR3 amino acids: CASSQTGDNSPLHF. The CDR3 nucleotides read TGCGCCAGCAGCCAAACAGGGGATAATTCACCCCTCCACTTT.

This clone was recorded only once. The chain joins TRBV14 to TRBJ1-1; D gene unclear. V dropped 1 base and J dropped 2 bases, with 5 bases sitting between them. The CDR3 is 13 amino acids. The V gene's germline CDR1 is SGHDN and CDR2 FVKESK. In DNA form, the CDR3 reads TGTGCCAGCAGCCAAGTGGCCAACACTGAAGCTTTCTTT. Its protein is CASSQVANTEAFF. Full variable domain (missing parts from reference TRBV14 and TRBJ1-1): EAGVTQFPSHSVIEKGQTVTLRCDPISGHDNLYWYRRVMGKEIKFLLHFVKESKQDESGMPNNRFLAERTGGTYSTLKVQPAELEDSGVYFCASSQVANTEAFFGQGTRLTVV.

The CDR3 region is CASSSQGASYNEQFF. The CDR3 DNA is TGTGCCAGCTCATCGCAGGGGGCTTCGTACAATGAGCAGTTCTTC. V and J are TRBV18 and TRBJ2-1; TRBD1 matches at 8 bases. After removal of 5 bases from V and 4 bases from J, the junction contained 7 bases not matched to a gene. Germline V gene sequence: CDR1 KGHSH, CDR2 LQKENI. The CDR3 is 15 residues long.

In DNA, the CDR3 is TGTGCCAGCAGCCAAGATCCCCGGGATACGCAGTATTTT. It codes for CASSQDPRDTQYF. The J gene is TRBJ2-3, the V gene TRBV4-2; D call uncertain. Trimming shortened V by 0 bases and J by 6 bases, and 7 bases separated the two germline ends. Germline-derived CDR1 and CDR2 are LGHNA and YNFKEQ. This CDR3 spans 13 amino acids.

CDR3 bases: TGTGCCAGCAGCAACTCCGGAAGCAATCAGCCCCAGCATTTT. This gives the protein CASSNSGSNQPQHF. V is TRBV11-2 and J is TRBJ1-5; no clear D gene. Germline CDR1 and CDR2: SGHAT and FQNNGV. This CDR3 is 14 amino acids long. The V and J ends lost 5 bases and 1 base respectively, with 9 bases between them.

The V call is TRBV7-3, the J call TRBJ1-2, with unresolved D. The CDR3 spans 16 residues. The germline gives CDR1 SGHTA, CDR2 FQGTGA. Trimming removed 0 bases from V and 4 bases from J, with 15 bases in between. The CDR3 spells CASSLTEGLETYGYTF. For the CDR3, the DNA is TGTGCCAGCAGCTTAACCGAAGGACTCGAAACCTATGGCTACACCTTC.

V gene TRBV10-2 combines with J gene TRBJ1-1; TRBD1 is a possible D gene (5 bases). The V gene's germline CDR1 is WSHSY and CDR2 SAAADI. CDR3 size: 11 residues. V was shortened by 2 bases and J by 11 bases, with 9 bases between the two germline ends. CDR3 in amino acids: CASSEVRGAFF. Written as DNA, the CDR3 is TGCGCCAGCAGTGAGGTTAGGGGCGCTTTCTTT.

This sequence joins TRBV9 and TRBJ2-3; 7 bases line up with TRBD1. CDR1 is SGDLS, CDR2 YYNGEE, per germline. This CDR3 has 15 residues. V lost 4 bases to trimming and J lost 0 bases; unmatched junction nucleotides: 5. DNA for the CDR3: TGTGCCAGCAGCCCTCCGGGACAGAGCACAGATACGCAGTATTTT. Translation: CASSPPGQSTDTQYF.

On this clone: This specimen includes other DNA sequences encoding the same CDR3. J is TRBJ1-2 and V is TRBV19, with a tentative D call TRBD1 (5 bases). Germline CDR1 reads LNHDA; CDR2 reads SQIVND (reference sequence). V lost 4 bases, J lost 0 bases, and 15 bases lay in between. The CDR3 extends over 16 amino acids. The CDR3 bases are TGTGCCAGTAGTACTCGAACCGGGGCCTCTAACTATGGCTACACCTTC. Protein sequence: CASSTRTGASNYGYTF.

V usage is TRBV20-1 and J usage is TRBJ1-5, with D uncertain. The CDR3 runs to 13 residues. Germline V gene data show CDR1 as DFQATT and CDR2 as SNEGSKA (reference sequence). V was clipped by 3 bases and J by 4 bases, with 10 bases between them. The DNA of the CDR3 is TGCAGTGCTAGTGGGGATTATAATCAGCCCCAGCATTTT. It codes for CSASGDYNQPQHF.

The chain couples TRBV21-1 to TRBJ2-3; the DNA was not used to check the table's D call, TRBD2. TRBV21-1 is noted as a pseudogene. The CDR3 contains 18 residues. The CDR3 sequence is CASSKSVGTSGGTDTQYF. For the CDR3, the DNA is TGTGCCAGCAGCAAGTCTGTAGGGACTAGCGGGGGCACAGATACGCAGTATTTT.

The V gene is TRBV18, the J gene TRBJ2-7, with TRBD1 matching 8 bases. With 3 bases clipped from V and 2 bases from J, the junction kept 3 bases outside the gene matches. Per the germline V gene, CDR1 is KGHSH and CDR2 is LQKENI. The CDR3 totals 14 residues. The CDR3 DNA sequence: TGTGCCAGCTCACCGGGACAGGCCACCTACGAGCAGTACTTC. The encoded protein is CASSPGQATYEQYF.

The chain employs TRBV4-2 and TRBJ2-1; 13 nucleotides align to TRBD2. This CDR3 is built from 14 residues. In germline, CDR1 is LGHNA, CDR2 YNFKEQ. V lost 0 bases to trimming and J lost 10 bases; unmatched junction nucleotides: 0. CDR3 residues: CASSQETSGREQFF. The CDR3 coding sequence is TGTGCCAGCAGCCAAGAGACTAGCGGGAGGGAGCAGTTCTTC.